The present entry profiles one T cell receptor (beta chain) with its context. The CDR3 contains 15 residues. Germline CDR1 reads SEHNR; CDR2 reads FQNEAQ (reference sequence). Trimming removed 5 bases from V and 6 bases from J; junction bases left unmatched: 5. The data stem from a study of T cell clones after liver transplantation. Assay used: immunoSEQ multiplex PCR; TCRdb lists only in-frame clones, some missing. Altogether about 75,000 clones are present, roughly 84% being singletons, with the ten largest covering approximately 2.1%. J is TRBJ2-3 and V is TRBV7-9; 13 bases agree with TRBD2. This material consisted of CD4+ T cells from blood, taken around 48 months after liver transplant. The TCR comes from a human patient who received a liver transplant. These T cells may partly come from the graft donor. This CDR3 is CASSRGLAGDDTQYF. As DNA, the CDR3 is TGTGCCAGCAGCCGCGGACTAGCGGGAGACGATACGCAGTATTTT.